This T cell receptor (beta chain) was identified in a study of cytomegalovirus exposure and HLA in healthy donors. Across the study: The roughly 120 validation repertoires, a later analysis reported, used the same platform as the approximately 700 first-cohort repertoires.

Regarding the study as a whole: Most observed TCR sequences were rare, whereas some public TCRs were detected in many donors. A later analysis found first-cohort TCR clusters tended to co-occur in the 130 or so validation repertoires. In vitro testing confirmed a few CMV-associated chains as specific for CMV antigens.

The germline V and J ends were trimmed by 6 bases and 0 bases, with 4 bases remaining between them. CDR3 length equals 12 residues. Per the germline V gene, CDR1 is MDHEN and CDR2 is SYDVKM. For this clone: Its cognate antigen is unknown.

The data were produced by immunoSEQ multiplex PCR, yet TCRdb's version contains in-frame clones alone and is incomplete. Seen here are roughly 110,000 clones, around 90% observed once, and the top ten hold less than 2%. The sample taken for sequencing was PBMCs. This TCR was recovered from a woman between 18 and 29 years old in good health and CMV-seropositive. The chain joins TRBV28 to TRBJ2-3; D not resolved. CDR3 DNA sequence: TGTGCCAGCAGGTCTAGCACAGATACGCAGTATTTT. It translates to CASRSSTDTQYF.